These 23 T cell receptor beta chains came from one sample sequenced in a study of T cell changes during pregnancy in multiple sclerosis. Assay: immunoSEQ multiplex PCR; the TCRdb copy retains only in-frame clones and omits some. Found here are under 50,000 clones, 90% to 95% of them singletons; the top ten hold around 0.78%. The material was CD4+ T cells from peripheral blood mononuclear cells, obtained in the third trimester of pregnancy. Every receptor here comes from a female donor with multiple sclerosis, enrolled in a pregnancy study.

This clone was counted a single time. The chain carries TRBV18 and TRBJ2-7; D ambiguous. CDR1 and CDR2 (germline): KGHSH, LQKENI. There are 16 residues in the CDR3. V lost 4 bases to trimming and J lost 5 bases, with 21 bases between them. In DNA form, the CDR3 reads TGTGCCAGCTCACACAAGGTTCTAGAGGTCCTCAACGAGCAGTACTTC. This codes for CASSHKVLEVLNEQYF.

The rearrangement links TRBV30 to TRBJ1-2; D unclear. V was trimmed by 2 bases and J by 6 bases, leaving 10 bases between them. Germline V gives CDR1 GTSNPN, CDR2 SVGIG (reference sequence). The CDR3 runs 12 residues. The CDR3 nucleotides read TGTGCCTGGAGTTGGGCAGGCGATGGCTACACCTTC. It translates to CAWSWAGDGYTF.

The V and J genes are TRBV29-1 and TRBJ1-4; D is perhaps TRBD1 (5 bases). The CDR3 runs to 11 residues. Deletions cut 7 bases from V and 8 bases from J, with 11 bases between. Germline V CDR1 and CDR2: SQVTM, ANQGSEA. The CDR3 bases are TGCAGCGGTTGGGGCGACGAAAAACTGTTTTTT. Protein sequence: CSGWGDEKLFF.

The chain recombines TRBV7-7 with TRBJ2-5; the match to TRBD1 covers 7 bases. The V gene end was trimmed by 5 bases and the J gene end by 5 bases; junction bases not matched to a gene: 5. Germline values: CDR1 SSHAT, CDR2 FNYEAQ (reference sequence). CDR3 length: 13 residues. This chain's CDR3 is CASSPNRGETQYF. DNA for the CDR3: TGTGCCAGCAGCCCCAACAGGGGTGAGACCCAGTACTTC. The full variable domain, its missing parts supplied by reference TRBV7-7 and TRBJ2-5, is GAGVSQSPRYKVTKRGQDVTLRCDPISSHATLYWYQQALGQGPEFLTYFNYEAQPDKSGLPSDRFSAERPEGSISTLTIQRTEQRDSAMYRCASSPNRGETQYFGPGTRLLVL.

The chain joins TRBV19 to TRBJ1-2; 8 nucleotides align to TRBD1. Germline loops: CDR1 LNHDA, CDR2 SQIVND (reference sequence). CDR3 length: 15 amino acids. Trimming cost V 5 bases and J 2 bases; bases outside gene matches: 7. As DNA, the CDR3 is TGTGCCAGTAGTTCGTGGACAGGGAGAAACTATGGCTACACCTTC. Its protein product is CASSSWTGRNYGYTF.

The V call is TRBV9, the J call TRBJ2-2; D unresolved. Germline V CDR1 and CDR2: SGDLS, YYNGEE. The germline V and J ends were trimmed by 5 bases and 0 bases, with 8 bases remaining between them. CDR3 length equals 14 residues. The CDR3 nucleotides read TGTGCCAGCAGGGGCACCGCGAACACCGGGGAGCTGTTTTTT. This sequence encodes CASRGTANTGELFF.

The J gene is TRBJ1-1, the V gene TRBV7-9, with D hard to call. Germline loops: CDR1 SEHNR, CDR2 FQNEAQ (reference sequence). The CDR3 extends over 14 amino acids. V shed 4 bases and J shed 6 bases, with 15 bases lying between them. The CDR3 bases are TGTGCCAGCAGCTCGACGAGGTCTCGGCCTGAAGCTTTCTTT. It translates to CASSSTRSRPEAFF.

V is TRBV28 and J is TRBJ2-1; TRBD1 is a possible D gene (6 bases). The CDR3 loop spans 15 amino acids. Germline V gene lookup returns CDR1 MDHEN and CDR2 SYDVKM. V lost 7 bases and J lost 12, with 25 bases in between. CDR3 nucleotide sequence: TGTGCCAGCACTATAACCCCCACAGGGTTATCGGGGCAGTTCTTC. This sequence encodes CASTITPTGLSGQFF.

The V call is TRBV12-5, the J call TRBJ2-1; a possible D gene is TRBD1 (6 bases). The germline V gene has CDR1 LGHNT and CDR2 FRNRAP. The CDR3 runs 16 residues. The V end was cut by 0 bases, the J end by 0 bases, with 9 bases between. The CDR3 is CASGLVQGNSYNEQFF. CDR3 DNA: TGTGCTAGTGGTTTGGTACAGGGCAACTCCTACAATGAGCAGTTCTTC.

The CDR3 DNA is TGTGCCTGGAGGGACAGGCCAAGGGGCTCTGGAAACACCATATATTTT. It yields the protein CAWRDRPRGSGNTIYF. The chain is built from TRBV30 and TRBJ1-3; 7 bases are a match to TRBD1. The germline V gene encodes CDR1 GTSNPN and CDR2 SVGIG (reference sequence). This CDR3 is built from 16 residues. J gave up 0 bases and V 3 bases, and 8 bases lay outside the gene matches.

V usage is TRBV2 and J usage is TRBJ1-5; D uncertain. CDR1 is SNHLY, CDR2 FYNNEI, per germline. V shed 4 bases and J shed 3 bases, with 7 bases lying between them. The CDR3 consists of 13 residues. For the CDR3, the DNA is TGTGCCAGCAGTGTCGTCTTCAATCAGCCCCAGCATTTT. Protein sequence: CASSVVFNQPQHF.

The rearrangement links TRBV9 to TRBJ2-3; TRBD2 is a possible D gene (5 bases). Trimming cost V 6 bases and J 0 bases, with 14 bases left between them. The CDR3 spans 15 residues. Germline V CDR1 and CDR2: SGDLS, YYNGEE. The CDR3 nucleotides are TGTGCCAGCACTCACGGGGTAGTTAGCACAGATACGCAGTATTTT. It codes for CASTHGVVSTDTQYF.

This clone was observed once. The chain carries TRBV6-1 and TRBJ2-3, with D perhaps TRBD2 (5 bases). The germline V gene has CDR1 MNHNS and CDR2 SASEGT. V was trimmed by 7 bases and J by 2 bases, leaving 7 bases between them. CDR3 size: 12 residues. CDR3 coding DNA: TGTGCCAGCATCGACTACACAGATACGCAGTATTTT. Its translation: CASIDYTDTQYF.

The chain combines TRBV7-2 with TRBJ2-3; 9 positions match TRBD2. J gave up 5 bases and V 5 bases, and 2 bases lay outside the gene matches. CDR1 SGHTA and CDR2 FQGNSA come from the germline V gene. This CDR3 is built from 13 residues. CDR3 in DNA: TGTGCCAGCAGCCGTAGCGGGAGAGATACGCAGTATTTT. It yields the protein CASSRSGRDTQYF.

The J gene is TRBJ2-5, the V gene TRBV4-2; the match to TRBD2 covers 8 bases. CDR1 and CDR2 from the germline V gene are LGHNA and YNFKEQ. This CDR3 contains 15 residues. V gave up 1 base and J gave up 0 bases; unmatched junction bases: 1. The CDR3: CASSQGTSNQETQYF. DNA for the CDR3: TGTGCCAGCAGCCAAGGGACTAGCAACCAAGAGACCCAGTACTTC.

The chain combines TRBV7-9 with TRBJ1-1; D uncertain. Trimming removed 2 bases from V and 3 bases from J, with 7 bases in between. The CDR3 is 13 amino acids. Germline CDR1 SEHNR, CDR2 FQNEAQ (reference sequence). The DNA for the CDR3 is TGTGCCAGCAGCTTAACCGGGGACACTGAAGCTTTCTTT. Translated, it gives CASSLTGDTEAFF.

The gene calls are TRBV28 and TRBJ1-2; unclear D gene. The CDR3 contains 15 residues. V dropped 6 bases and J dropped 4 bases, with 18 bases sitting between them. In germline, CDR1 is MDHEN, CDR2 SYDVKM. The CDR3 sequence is CASSIIGREGYGYTF. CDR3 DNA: TGTGCCAGCAGCATTATTGGGCGGGAAGGCTATGGCTACACCTTC.

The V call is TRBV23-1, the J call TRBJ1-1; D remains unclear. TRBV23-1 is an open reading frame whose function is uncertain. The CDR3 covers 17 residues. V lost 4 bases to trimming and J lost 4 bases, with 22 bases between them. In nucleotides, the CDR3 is TGCGCCAGCAGTCTTCCCCCCGTATGGAGGCGAGGCACTGAAGCTTTCTTT. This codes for CASSLPPVWRRGTEAFF.

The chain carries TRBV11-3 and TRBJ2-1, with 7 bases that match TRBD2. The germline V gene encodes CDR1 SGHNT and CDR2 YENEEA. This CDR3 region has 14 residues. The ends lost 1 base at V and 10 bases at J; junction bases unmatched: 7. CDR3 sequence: CASSLGAGVLEQFF. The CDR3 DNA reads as TGTGCCAGCAGCTTAGGGGCGGGAGTTTTAGAGCAGTTCTTC.

The CDR3 is CASSPGTSGSLDEQFF. CDR3 DNA: TGTGCCAGCAGCCCCGGGACTAGCGGGAGTCTGGATGAGCAGTTCTTC. This chain joins TRBV27 and TRBJ2-1; 14 bases align to TRBD2. CDR1 is MNHEY, CDR2 SMNVEV, per germline (reference sequence). This CDR3 is built from 16 residues. V shed 6 bases, J shed 8 bases, and the junction held 9 bases outside the gene matches.

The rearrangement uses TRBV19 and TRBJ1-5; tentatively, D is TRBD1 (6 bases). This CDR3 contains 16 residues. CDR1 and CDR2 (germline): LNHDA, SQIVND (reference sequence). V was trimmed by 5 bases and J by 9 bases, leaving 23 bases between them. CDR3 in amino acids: CASSDPGQGGPGPQHF. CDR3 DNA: TGTGCCAGTAGTGATCCGGGACAAGGAGGTCCTGGGCCCCAGCATTTT.

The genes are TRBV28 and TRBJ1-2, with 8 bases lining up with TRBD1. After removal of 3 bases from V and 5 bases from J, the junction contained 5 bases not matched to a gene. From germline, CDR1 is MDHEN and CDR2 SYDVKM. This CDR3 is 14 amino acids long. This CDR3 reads CASSFVGQAYGYTF. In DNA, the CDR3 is TGTGCCAGCAGTTTCGTGGGACAGGCTTATGGCTACACCTTC.

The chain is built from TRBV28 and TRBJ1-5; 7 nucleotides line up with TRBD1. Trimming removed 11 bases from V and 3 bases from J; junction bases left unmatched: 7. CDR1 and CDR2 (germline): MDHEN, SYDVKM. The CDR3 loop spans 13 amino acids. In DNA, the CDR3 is TGTGCCGTACAGGGGTTATACAATCAGCCCCAGCATTTT. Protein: CAVQGLYNQPQHF.